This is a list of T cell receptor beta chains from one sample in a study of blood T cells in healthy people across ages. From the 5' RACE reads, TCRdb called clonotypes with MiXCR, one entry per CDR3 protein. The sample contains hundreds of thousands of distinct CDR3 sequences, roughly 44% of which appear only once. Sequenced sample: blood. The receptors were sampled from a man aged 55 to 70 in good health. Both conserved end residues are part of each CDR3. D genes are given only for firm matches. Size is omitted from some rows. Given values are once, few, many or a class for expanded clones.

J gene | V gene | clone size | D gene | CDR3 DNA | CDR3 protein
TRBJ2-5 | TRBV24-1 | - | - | TGTGCCACCAGTGATTTTCGATCAGAGACCCAGTACTTC | CATSDFRSETQYF
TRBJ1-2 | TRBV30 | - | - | TGTGCCTGGAGTGCGGGGGAAAATGGCCATGGCTACACCTTC | CAWSAGENGHGYTF
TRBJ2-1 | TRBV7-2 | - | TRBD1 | TGTGCCAGCAGAACAGGGGGCGCGTACAATGAGCAGTTCTTC | CASRTGGAYNEQFF
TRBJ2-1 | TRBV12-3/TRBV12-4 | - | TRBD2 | TGTGCCAGCAGTCCCAGCCCTAACGGGGGGAAGAATGAGCAGTTCTTC | CASSPSPNGGKNEQFF
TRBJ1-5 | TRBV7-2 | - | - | TGTGCCAGCAGCTTAGGAAAGGGGCCCCAGCATTTT | CASSLGKGPQHF
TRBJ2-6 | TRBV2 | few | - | TGTGCCAGCAGTATAACGGGTATCAACGTCCTGACTTTC | CASSITGINVLTF
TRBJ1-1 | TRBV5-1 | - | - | TGCGCTAGCAGACTTATGTTGAACACTGAAGCTTTCTTT | CASRLMLNTEAFF
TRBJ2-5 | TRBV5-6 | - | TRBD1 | TGTGCCAGCAGCCTGGGACAGGGGGTGACCCAGTACTTC | CASSLGQGVTQYF
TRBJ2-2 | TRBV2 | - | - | TGTGCCAGCAGTGAACCAGCCGGGGAGCTGTTTTTT | CASSEPAGELFF
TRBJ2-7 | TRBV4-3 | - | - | TGCGCCAGCAGCCCTGCACAGGGAACCTACAATGAGCAGTACTTC | CASSPAQGTYNEQYF
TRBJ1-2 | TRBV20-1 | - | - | TGCAGTGCTAGAGCCCTGCCGGGACGGCTAAACTATAGCTACACCTTC | CSARALPGRLNYSYTF
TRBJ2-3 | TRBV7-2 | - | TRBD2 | TGTGCCAGCAGCTTAAGGAGGACTAGCGGCATAGTTGGAACAGATACGCAGTATTTT | CASSLRRTSGIVGTDTQYF
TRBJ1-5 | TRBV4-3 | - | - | TGCGCCAGCAGCCAAGATAAGAGGGGGGCGGGTCAGCCCCAGCATTTT | CASSQDKRGAGQPQHF
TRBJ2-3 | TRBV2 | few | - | TGTGCCGGAGACGTAGGAGGAGGTCCGGATACGCAGTATTTT | CAGDVGGGPDTQYF
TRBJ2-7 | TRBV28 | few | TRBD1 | TGTGCCAGCATCCCTAGACAGGGGGGCTACTACGAGCAGTACTTC | CASIPRQGGYYEQYF
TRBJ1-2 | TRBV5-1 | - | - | TGCGCCAGCAGACATCAGGACACCTATGGCTACACCTTC | CASRHQDTYGYTF
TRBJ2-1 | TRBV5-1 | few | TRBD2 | TGCGCCAGCCTTAGCGGGGGGGATGAGCAGTTCTTC | CASLSGGDEQFF
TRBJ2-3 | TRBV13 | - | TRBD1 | TGTGCCAGCAGCACTCGACAGGGACGCACAGATACGCAGTATTTT | CASSTRQGRTDTQYF
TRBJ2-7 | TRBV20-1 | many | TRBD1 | TGCAGGCCCTCAGGGGGCGGCTACGAGCAGTACTTC | CRPSGGGYEQYF
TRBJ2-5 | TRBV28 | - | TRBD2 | TGTGCCAGCAGTTTAAGCGGGGTCTACAATGAGCAGTACTTC | CASSLSGVYNEQYF